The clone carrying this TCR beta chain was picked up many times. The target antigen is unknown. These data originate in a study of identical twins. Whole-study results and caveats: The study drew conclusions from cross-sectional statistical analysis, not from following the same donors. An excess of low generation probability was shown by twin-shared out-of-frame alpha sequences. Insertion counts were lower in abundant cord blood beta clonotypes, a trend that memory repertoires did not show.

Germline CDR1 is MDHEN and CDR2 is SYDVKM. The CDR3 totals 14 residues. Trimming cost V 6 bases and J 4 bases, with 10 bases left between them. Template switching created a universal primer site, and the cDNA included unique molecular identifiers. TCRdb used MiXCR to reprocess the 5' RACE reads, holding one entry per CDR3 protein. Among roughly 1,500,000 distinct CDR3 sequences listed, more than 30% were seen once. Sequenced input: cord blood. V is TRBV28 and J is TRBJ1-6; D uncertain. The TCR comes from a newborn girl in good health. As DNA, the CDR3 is TGTGCCAGCAGCTCACGGGCTTATAATTCACCCCTCCACTTT. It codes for CASSSRAYNSPLHF.